The clone carrying this T cell receptor (beta chain) was seen once. Its specificity is unknown. The length of the CDR3 is 17 residues. Germline V gives CDR1 LNHNV, CDR2 YYDKDF (reference sequence). V was pared by 2 bases and J by 0 bases, with 5 bases of the junction left unmatched. TCRdb redid the calling of the reads with MiXCR, one entry per CDR3 protein. The sample holds roughly 500,000 distinct CDR3 sequences, approximately 42% seen once. These data are taken from a study of T cell repertoires in cytomegalovirus infection. Looking at the study overall: It was recently identified HLA-C-restricted and well-studied HLA-B-restricted CMV epitopes that the study used. Public signatures in TCR beta pointed to CMV infection and matching HLA type. Study-level results: Public TCR beta family frequency separated CMV-and-HLA carriers, including in an independent cohort. HLA-C-restricted CMV-specific TCR beta clonotypes prevailed in the ex vivo response.

The chain carries TRBV15 and TRBJ2-3; TRBD2 agrees at 10 bases. This clonotype originated in a human donor in good health (CMV status not recorded). Some clones in this sample may be carry-over from other donors' samples. This specimen consisted of cultured PBMCs, obtained from culture after CMV antigen stimulation. CDR3 loop: CATSRSRTSGSTDTQYF. The CDR3 nucleotides are TGTGCCACCAGCAGATCCCGGACTAGCGGCAGCACAGATACGCAGTATTTT.